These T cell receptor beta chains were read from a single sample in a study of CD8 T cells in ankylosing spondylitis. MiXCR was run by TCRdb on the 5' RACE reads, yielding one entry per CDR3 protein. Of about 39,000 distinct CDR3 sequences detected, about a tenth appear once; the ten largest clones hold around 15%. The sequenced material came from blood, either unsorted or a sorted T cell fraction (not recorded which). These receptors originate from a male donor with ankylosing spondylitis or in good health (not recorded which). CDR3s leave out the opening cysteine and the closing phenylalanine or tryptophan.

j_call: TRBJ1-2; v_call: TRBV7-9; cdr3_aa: ADCRFYGYT
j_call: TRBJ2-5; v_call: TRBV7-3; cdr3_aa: ASSQLAGGQETQY
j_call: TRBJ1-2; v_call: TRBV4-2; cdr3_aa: ASSQEGGNYGYT
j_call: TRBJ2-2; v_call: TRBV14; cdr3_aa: ASSQELWSSGTDTGELF
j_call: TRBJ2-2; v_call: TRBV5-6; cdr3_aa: ASSRRLATTGELF
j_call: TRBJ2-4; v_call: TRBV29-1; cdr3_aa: SVALGGKTKNIQY
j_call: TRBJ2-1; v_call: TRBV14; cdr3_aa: ASSPLEWRGNEQF
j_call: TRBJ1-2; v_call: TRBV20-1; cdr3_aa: SASLPGYGYT
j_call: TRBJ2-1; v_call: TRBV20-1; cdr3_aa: SARDKRGHSYNEQF
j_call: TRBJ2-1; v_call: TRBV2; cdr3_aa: ASSEGQLNYNEQF
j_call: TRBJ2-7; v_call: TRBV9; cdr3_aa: ASSVAAGVSFEQY
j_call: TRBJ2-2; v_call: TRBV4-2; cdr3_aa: ASSPLNTGELF
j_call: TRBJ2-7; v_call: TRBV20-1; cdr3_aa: SALGTENYEQY
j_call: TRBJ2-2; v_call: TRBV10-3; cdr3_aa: AIRGTSGTGELF
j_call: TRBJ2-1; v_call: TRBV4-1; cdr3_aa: ASRGTSLPF
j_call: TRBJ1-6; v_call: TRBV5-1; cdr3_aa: ASSLIRNSPLH
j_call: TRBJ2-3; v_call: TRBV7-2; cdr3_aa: ASSSSGLAGPGLTQY
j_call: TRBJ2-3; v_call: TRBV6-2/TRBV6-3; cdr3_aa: ASSPVSGLPGDTQY
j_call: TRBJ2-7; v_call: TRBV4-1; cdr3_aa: AISPGTGLYEQY
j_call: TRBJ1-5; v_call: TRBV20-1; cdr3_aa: SARDPGFSNQPQH
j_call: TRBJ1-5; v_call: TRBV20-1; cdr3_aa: SARRQVQPQH
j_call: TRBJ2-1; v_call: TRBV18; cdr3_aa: ASSPGQGANEQF
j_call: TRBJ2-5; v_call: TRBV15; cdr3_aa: ATSRDRLAGGHVETQY
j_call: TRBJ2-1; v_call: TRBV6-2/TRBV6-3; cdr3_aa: ASSFWTLVGGNEQF